The 8 T cell receptor beta chains below were found in one sample sequenced in a study of brain T cells in children with intractable seizures. Profiling relied on immunoSEQ multiplex PCR, and the TCRdb table lists in-frame clones only, not all of them. Found here are 65,000 to 85,000 clones, approximately 94% of them singletons; the top ten hold 1.5% to 1.7%. This material consisted of peripheral blood, taken at surgery. The receptors here all came from a boy younger than two with tuberous sclerosis and intractable seizures.

By sample fraction, this clone is medium-sized (0.01 to 0.1%). The identical CDR3 is also encoded by other nucleotide sequences in the sample. The V call is TRBV7-9, the J call TRBJ1-2; D gene uncertain. With 5 bases removed from V and 2 bases from J, the gap between germline ends came to 12 bases. CDR3 length: 14 residues. The germline V gene encodes CDR1 SEHNR and CDR2 FQNEAQ (reference sequence). The CDR3 nucleotides are TGTGCCAGCAGCCCGGGGAGAGGCAACTATGGCTACACCTTC. This gives the protein CASSPGRGNYGYTF.

This CDR3 reads CATSRVAGDEDTQYF. The CDR3 DNA reads TGTGCCACCAGCAGAGTGGCGGGAGATGAAGATACGCAGTATTTT. The J gene is TRBJ2-3, the V gene TRBV15; 7 nucleotides line up with TRBD2. J lost 5 bases, V lost 1 base, and 6 bases had no gene match. Germline values: CDR1 LNHNV, CDR2 YYDKDF (reference sequence). This CDR3 has 15 residues.

The chain employs TRBV6-7 and TRBJ2-7, with unresolved D. TRBV6-7 is an ORF, with its function uncertain. The CDR3 contains 15 residues. Deletions cut 1 base from V and 1 base from J, with 11 bases between. CDR3 sequence: CASSYFTDPSYEQYF. CDR3 DNA sequence: TGTGCCAGCAGTTACTTCACAGACCCTTCCTACGAGCAGTACTTC.

The chain's CDR3 is CASRGLATDTQYF. DNA of the CDR3: TGTGCCAGCAGAGGACTAGCTACAGATACGCAGTATTTT. The chain employs TRBV9 and TRBJ2-3; 8 bases fit TRBD2. Germline V CDR1 and CDR2: SGDLS, YYNGEE. Trimming cost V 5 bases and J 3 bases; bases outside gene matches: 2. The CDR3 sequence is 13 residues long.

This clone was detected a few times. The V gene is TRBV30, the J gene TRBJ1-1; D might be TRBD1 (6 bases). CDR1 is GTSNPN and CDR2 is SVGIG in the germline V gene (reference sequence). The V gene lost 1 base and the J gene lost 3 bases, with 9 bases spanning the gap. This CDR3 region has 13 residues. The CDR3 protein is CAWSEGDYTEAFF. DNA of the CDR3: TGTGCCTGGAGTGAGGGGGATTACACTGAAGCTTTCTTT.

V gene TRBV2 combines with J gene TRBJ2-4, with D tentatively TRBD1 (5 bases). With 3 bases removed from V and 4 bases from J, the gap between germline ends came to 10 bases. The germline CDR1 and CDR2 sequences are SNHLY and FYNNEI. This CDR3 contains 14 residues. CDR3 sequence: CASSELTAKNIQYF. CDR3 DNA: TGTGCCAGCAGTGAGCTGACAGCTAAAAACATTCAGTACTTC. Looking up the rest from reference TRBV2 and TRBJ2-4 gives the full variable domain: EPEVTQTPSHQVTQMGQEVILRCVPISNHLYFYWYRQILGQKVEFLVSFYNNEISEKSEIFDDQFSVERPDGSNFTLKIRSTKLEDSAMYFCASSELTAKNIQYFGAGTRLSVL.

This clone appeared once. The rearrangement uses TRBV3-1 (or the pseudogene TRBV3-2) and TRBJ2-1; TRBD2 matches 7 bases. V was clipped by 1 base and J by 0 bases; unmatched bases: 6. This CDR3 contains 17 residues. Germline CDR1 reads LGHDT; CDR2 reads YNNKEL (reference sequence). In nucleotides, the CDR3 is TGTGCCAGCAGCCAAGCCCGGCTAGCGGTCTCCTACAATGAGCAGTTCTTC. This encodes CASSQARLAVSYNEQFF.

The chain carries TRBV15 and TRBJ1-5, with D possibly TRBD1 on 5 matching bases. The CDR3 length is 17 residues. Germline V gene sequence: CDR1 LNHNV, CDR2 YYDKDF (reference sequence). V lost 1 base and J 0 bases, leaving 13 bases between the germline ends. CDR3 loop: CATSRVGHSSSNQPQHF. DNA for the CDR3: TGTGCCACCAGCAGAGTGGGGCATTCCTCTAGCAATCAGCCCCAGCATTTT.